This TCR beta chain appears in the sequencing data of a study of blood T cell repertoires in COVID-19. Study-level information: The samples span acute and convalescent COVID-19 from the United States, Italy and Spain.

Concerning this clone itself: A junction boundary mismatches the germline segment, possibly from a read error. Other nucleotide sequences from this sample produce the same CDR3.

TCRdb's table, derived via immunoSEQ multiplex PCR, lists solely in-frame clones and lacks some. The sample yields about 250,000 clones, approximately 78% seen once. Germline V gene data show CDR1 as SGHDN and CDR2 as FVKESK. There are 10 residues in the CDR3. Allocation to cohorts depended on clinical history reported by the participants. Up to 2 weeks before entering the study, exposed participants had met a COVID-19 case. Sequencing input: PBMCs or T cells enriched from blood (not recorded which). The V gene is TRBV14, the J gene TRBJ1-2; D unresolved. The receptor was derived from a man between 35 and 55 years old who had been exposed to COVID-19. CDR3 in amino acids: CASSQAGYTF. The CDR3 DNA reads TGTGCCAGTAGCCAGGCTGGCTACACCTTC.